The rows below give T cell receptor beta chains drawn from one sample of a study of blood T cell repertoires in COVID-19. Clones were read by immunoSEQ multiplex PCR, and TCRdb kept only the in-frame ones, dropping some. The table has 390,000 or so clones, roughly 90% seen once. Sequencing was carried out using peripheral blood. The receptors were sampled from a woman in her thirties with COVID-19, enrolled during active disease. CDR3s include the opening cysteine and the closing phenylalanine or tryptophan. Fields, in order: V gene, J gene, D gene, clone size, CDR3 DNA, CDR3 protein. A D gene is named only where the DNA matches it firmly. Size values are once, few and many counts, or a class for expanded clones, and some rows have none.

v_gene: TRBV13
j_gene: TRBJ2-7
d_gene: .
abundance: .
CDR3nt: TGTGCCAGCAGCTTAGGGGGGCGTCCCTACGAGCAGTACTTC
CDR3aa: CASSLGGRPYEQYF

v_gene: TRBV7-2
j_gene: TRBJ2-3
d_gene: TRBD2
abundance: .
CDR3nt: TGTGCCAGCAGCTTAGCTGGGACTAGTACAGATACGCAGTATTTT
CDR3aa: CASSLAGTSTDTQYF

v_gene: TRBV6-5
j_gene: TRBJ1-2
d_gene: TRBD1
abundance: .
CDR3nt: TGTGCCAGCAGTTACAGTGCTGGAGGGGGCAGCTATGGCTACACCTTC
CDR3aa: CASSYSAGGGSYGYTF

v_gene: TRBV4-1
j_gene: TRBJ2-5
d_gene: TRBD2
abundance: .
CDR3nt: TGCGCCAGCAGCCAAGAACGGCGGGGGGCCGGGCAAGAGACCCAGTACTTC
CDR3aa: CASSQERRGAGQETQYF

v_gene: TRBV19
j_gene: TRBJ2-5
d_gene: .
abundance: once
CDR3nt: TGTGCCAGTAGTTCCGGGACAACCCTCGAGACCCAGTACTTC
CDR3aa: CASSSGTTLETQYF

v_gene: TRBV6-5
j_gene: TRBJ2-1
d_gene: TRBD2
abundance: .
CDR3nt: TGTGCCAGCAGTTACCTAGCGGGAGGCCATTACAATGAGCAGTTCTTC
CDR3aa: CASSYLAGGHYNEQFF

v_gene: TRBV5-1
j_gene: TRBJ2-5
d_gene: TRBD2
abundance: .
CDR3nt: TGCGCCAGCAGCTCGGGACTAGCGGGCGGAGAGACCCAGTACTTC
CDR3aa: CASSSGLAGGETQYF

v_gene: TRBV13
j_gene: TRBJ2-1
d_gene: .
abundance: .
CDR3nt: TGTGCCAGCAGCTTAGTTTTTGCCAGTGAGCAGTTCTTC
CDR3aa: CASSLVFASEQFF

v_gene: TRBV28
j_gene: TRBJ1-5
d_gene: .
abundance: .
CDR3nt: TGTGCCAGCAGTTTATTGTATAGCAATCAGCCCCAGCATTTT
CDR3aa: CASSLLYSNQPQHF

v_gene: TRBV28
j_gene: TRBJ2-2
d_gene: .
abundance: .
CDR3nt: TGTGCCACAGGACATACATCTACCGGGGAGCTGTTTTTT
CDR3aa: CATGHTSTGELFF

v_gene: TRBV6-5
j_gene: TRBJ1-5
d_gene: .
abundance: .
CDR3nt: TGTGCCAGCAGACGAAGGACGGGGAATCAGCCCCAGCATTTT
CDR3aa: CASRRRTGNQPQHF